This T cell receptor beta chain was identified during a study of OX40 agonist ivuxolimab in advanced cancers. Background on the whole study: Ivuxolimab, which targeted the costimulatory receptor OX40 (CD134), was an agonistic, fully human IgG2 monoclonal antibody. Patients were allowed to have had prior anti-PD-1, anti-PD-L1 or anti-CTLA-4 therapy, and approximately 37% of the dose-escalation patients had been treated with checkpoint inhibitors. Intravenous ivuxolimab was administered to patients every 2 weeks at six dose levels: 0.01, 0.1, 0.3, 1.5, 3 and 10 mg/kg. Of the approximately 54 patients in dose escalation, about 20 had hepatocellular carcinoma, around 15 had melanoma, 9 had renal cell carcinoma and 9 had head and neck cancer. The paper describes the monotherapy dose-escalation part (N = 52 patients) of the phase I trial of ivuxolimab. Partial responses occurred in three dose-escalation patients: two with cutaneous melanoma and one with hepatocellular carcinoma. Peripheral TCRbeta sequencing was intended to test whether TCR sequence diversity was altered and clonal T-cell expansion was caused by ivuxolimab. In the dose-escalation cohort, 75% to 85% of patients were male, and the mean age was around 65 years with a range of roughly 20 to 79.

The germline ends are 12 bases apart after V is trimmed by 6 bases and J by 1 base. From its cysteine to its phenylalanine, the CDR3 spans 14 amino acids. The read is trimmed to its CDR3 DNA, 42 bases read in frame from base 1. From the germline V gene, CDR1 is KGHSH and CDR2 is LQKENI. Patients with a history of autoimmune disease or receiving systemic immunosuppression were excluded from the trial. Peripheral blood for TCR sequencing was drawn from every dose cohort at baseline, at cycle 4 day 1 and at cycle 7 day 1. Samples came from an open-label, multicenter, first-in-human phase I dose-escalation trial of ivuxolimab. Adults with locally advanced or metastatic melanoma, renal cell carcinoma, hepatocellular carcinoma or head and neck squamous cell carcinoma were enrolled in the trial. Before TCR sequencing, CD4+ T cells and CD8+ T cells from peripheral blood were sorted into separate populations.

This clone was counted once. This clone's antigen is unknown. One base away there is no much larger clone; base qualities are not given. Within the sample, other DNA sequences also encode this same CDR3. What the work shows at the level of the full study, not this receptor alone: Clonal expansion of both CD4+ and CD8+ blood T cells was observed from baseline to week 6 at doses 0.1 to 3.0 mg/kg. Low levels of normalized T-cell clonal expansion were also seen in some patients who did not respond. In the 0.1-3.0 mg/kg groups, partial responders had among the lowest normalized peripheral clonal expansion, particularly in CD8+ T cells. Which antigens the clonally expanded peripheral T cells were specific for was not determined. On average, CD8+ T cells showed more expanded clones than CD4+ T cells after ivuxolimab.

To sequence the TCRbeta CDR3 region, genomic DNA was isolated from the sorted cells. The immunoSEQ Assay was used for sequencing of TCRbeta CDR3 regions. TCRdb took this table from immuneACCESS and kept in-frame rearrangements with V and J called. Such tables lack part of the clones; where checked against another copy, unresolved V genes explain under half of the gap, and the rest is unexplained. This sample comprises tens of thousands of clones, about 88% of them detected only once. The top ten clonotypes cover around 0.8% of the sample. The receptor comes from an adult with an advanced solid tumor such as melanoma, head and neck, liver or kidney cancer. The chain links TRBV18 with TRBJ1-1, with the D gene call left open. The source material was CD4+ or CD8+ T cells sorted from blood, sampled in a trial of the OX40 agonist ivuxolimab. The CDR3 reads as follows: CASSLLRENTEAFF. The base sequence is TGTGCCAGCTCCCTCTTGAGGGAGAACACTGAAGCTTTCTTT.